The TCR beta chain under discussion was sequenced for a study of T cell clonotyping in hematopoietic cell transplantation. About this clone itself: Its target is not known.

Only in-frame clones appear in the TCRdb table, and some are missing; sequencing was by immunoSEQ multiplex PCR. The sample yields approximately 4,000 clones, around 16% seen once. General study findings and limits: Pathologically expanded recipient clonotypes increased progressively from day 30 to day 180 as diversity fell. Higher Inverse Simpson Index values in graft donor and pretransplant recipient predicted broader posttransplant TCR diversity. Without cell sorting, CD4 versus CD8 contributions remain unresolved.

Recipient blood drawn about 28 days pretransplant and days 30, 100, 180 after. V trimming: 5 bases; J trimming: 9 bases; junction bases outside the gene matches: 6. The CDR3 consists of 13 residues. The germline gives CDR1 GTSNPN, CDR2 SVGIG (reference sequence). The material was peripheral blood mononuclear cells, obtained 30 days after allogeneic stem cell transplant. The gene calls are TRBV30 and TRBJ2-1; TRBD1 matches 11 bases. The clonotype was recovered from a male patient in his 50s who had an allogeneic stem cell transplant from a related donor, so the T cells may come from the graft donor. Some clones in this sample may be carry-over from other donors' samples. CDR3 DNA: TGTGCCTGGGGACAGGGGGCTTGGGGTGAGCAGTTCTTC. It encodes CAWGQGAWGEQFF. Complete variable domain (other parts from reference TRBV30 and TRBJ2-1): SQTIHQWPATLVQPVGSPLSLECTVEGTSNPNLYWYRQAAGRGLQLLFYSVGIGQISSEVPQNLSASRPQDRQFILSSKKLLLSDSGFYLCAWGQGAWGEQFFGPGTRLTVL.